One sample yielded the 29 T cell receptor beta chains listed below, sequenced in a study of blood T cell repertoires in COVID-19. Clones were sequenced by immunoSEQ multiplex PCR, and TCRdb holds only the in-frame ones, with some missing. The table has around 54,000 clones, about four fifths seen once; the top ten hold roughly 5.5%. Sequencing was done on a sample of peripheral blood. These receptors were obtained from a woman aged 60-70 years with acute or convalescent COVID-19.

The chain uses TRBV5-6 and TRBJ1-3; no firm D call. V gave up 2 bases and J gave up 4 bases, with 7 bases separating them. Germline CDR1 reads SGHDT; CDR2 reads YYEEEE. There are 13 residues in the CDR3. CDR3 protein: CASSLNGGNTIYF. DNA for the CDR3: TGTGCCAGCAGCTTAAACGGGGGAAACACCATATATTTT. The whole variable domain, remainder taken from reference TRBV5-6 and TRBJ1-3, is DAGVTQSPTHLIKTRGQQVTLRCSPKSGHDTVSWYQQALGQGPQFIFQYYEEEERQRGNFPDRFSGHQFPNYSSELNVNALLLGDSALYLCASSLNGGNTIYFGEGSWLTVV.

The V gene is TRBV19, the J gene TRBJ1-1, with 8 nucleotides matching TRBD1. There are 14 residues in the CDR3. V gave up 4 bases and J gave up 1 base; unmatched junction bases: 2. Per the germline V gene, CDR1 is LNHDA and CDR2 is SQIVND (reference sequence). CDR3 sequence: CASSRDRQNTEAFF. CDR3 DNA: TGTGCCAGTAGTAGGGACAGGCAGAACACTGAAGCTTTCTTT.

This clone was counted between two and nine times. The J gene is TRBJ2-7, the V gene TRBV6-2 or TRBV6-3; 13 bases agree with TRBD2. The CDR3 length is 15 residues. J gave up 7 bases and V 3 bases, and 6 bases lay outside the gene matches. The germline CDR1 and CDR2 sequences are MNHEY and SVGEGT. CDR3 residues: CASSYGTSGNREQYF. The CDR3 DNA reads as TGTGCCAGCAGTTATGGGACTAGCGGGAATCGGGAGCAGTACTTC.

This rearrangement joins TRBV5-1 to TRBJ2-7; 11 positions agree with TRBD1. The length of the CDR3 is 15 residues. Germline V lookup: CDR1 SGHRS, CDR2 YFSETQ. Losses at the gene ends were 4 bases for V and 2 bases for J; bases not matched to a gene: 5. CDR3 coding DNA: TGCGCCAGCAGCACCGGGACAGGGGGACCCTACGAGCAGTACTTC. This encodes CASSTGTGGPYEQYF.

The chain links TRBV6-6 to TRBJ1-5; 7 nucleotides match TRBD1. Trimming removed 7 bases from V and 4 bases from J; junction bases left unmatched: 10. Germline V gene data show CDR1 as MNHNY and CDR2 as SVGAGI (reference sequence). The CDR3 is 15 residues long. The DNA of the CDR3 is TGTGCCAGCAACTCAGACAGGGAAATAAATCAGCCCCAGCATTTT. It codes for CASNSDREINQPQHF.

The CDR3 is CASRETLGVYEQYF. The CDR3 DNA follows: TGTGCCAGCAGAGAGACACTCGGGGTCTACGAGCAGTACTTC. The genes are TRBV6-5 and TRBJ2-7, with a weak D call TRBD2 (5 bases). The germline gives CDR1 MNHEY, CDR2 SVGAGI. Trimming removed 6 bases from V and 3 bases from J, with 15 bases in between. There are 14 residues in the CDR3.

This chain links TRBV28 with TRBJ2-3, with TRBD1 matching over 9 bases. The CDR3 loop spans 16 amino acids. Germline-derived CDR1 and CDR2 are MDHEN and SYDVKM. Unmatched junction bases numbered 11, after V lost 6 bases and J lost 4 bases. Here the CDR3 DNA reads TGTGCCAGCAGCCCCATTCCGGGACAGGGTCCAGATACGCAGTATTTT. This translates into CASSPIPGQGPDTQYF.

The rearrangement links TRBV21-1 to TRBJ1-4. TRBV21-1 is deemed a pseudogene. This CDR3 spans 15 amino acids. The CDR3, as DNA: TGTGCCAGCCCCCATCGGGACTTAGGTAATGAAAAACTGTTTTTT. The encoded protein is CASPHRDLGNEKLFF.

This chain joins TRBV7-2 and TRBJ1-2, with 10 bases that match TRBD1. The CDR3 length is 16 residues. Unmatched junction bases numbered 5, after V lost 0 bases and J lost 4 bases. Germline loops: CDR1 SGHTA, CDR2 FQGNSA. The CDR3 here is CASSLARTGGSYGYTF. CDR3 DNA sequence: TGTGCCAGCAGCTTAGCGCGGACAGGGGGTAGCTATGGCTACACCTTC.

This clone was picked up one time. The chain links TRBV29-1 to TRBJ2-7; the D gene is possibly TRBD2 (6 bases). The germline V gene encodes CDR1 SQVTM and CDR2 ANQGSEA. The V and J ends lost 5 bases and 4 bases respectively, with 15 bases between them. CDR3 length equals 13 residues. CDR3 region: CSVRSSGLYEQYF. The CDR3 nucleotides read TGCAGCGTTCGTTCCAGCGGGCTGTACGAGCAGTACTTC.

This chain uses TRBV24-1 with TRBJ1-1; tentative D call: TRBD1 (5 bases). Trimming removed 5 bases from V and 8 bases from J, with 14 bases in between. Per the germline V gene, CDR1 is KGHDR and CDR2 is SFDVKD. This CDR3 contains 13 residues. CDR3 region: CATSAPGLQEAFF. CDR3 DNA: TGTGCCACCAGTGCCCCGGGACTTCAGGAAGCTTTCTTT.

V usage is TRBV7-9 and J usage is TRBJ1-1; D possibly corresponds to TRBD1 (5 bases). The CDR3 covers 13 residues. Looked up from germline, CDR1 is SEHNR and CDR2 is FQNEAQ (reference sequence). Between the trimmed V and J ends, which lost 3 bases and 11 bases, there was a span of 16 bases. CDR3 amino acids: CASSFSSSGGAFF. CDR3 DNA sequence: TGTGCCAGCAGCTTTTCATCTAGCGGGGGGGCTTTCTTT.

The rearrangement links TRBV18 to TRBJ2-1; D not resolved. The CDR3 is 15 residues long. In germline, CDR1 is KGHSH, CDR2 LQKENI. V was cut by 0 bases and J by 6 bases, with 12 bases left in between. CDR3 in DNA: TGTGCCAGCTCACCACCAGGTTTTGGAGTCAATGAGCAGTTCTTC. Its protein is CASSPPGFGVNEQFF.

Written as DNA, the CDR3 is TGTGCCAGCAGGGCGGGGGGGCTAGAGACCCAGTACTTC. Translated: CASRAGGLETQYF. The chain joins TRBV28 to TRBJ2-5; 9 nucleotides agree with TRBD2. CDR3 length: 13 amino acids. Losses at the gene ends were 6 bases for V and 4 bases for J; bases not matched to a gene: 3. The germline V gene encodes CDR1 MDHEN and CDR2 SYDVKM.

The CDR3 sequence is CASTRGLAGETQYF. DNA for the CDR3: TGTGCCAGCACGAGGGGACTAGCTGGGGAGACCCAGTACTTC. The gene calls are TRBV2 and TRBJ2-5, with 9 bases lining up with TRBD2. The CDR3 loop spans 14 amino acids. Trimming cost V 7 bases and J 5 bases; bases outside gene matches: 8. Germline V lookup: CDR1 SNHLY, CDR2 FYNNEI.

V gene TRBV5-1 combines with J gene TRBJ1-6; 8 nucleotides line up with TRBD1. V was pared by 4 bases and J by 7 bases, with 7 bases of the junction left unmatched. The CDR3 sequence is 15 residues long. Germline V gene data show CDR1 as SGHRS and CDR2 as YFSETQ. The CDR3, as DNA: TGCGCCAGCAGCGCCCTACAGGGGGGAAATTCACCCCTCCACTTT. This translates into CASSALQGGNSPLHF. The whole variable domain, remainder taken from reference TRBV5-1 and TRBJ1-6, is KAGVTQTPRYLIKTRGQQVTLSCSPISGHRSVSWYQQTPGQGLQFLFEYFSETQRNKGNFPGRFSGRQFSNSRSEMNVSTLELGDSALYLCASSALQGGNSPLHFGNGTRLTVT.

The V call is TRBV5-4, the J call TRBJ2-4, with a weak D call TRBD1 (6 bases). There are 15 residues in the CDR3. Between the trimmed V and J ends, which lost 3 bases and 6 bases, there was a span of 16 bases. The V gene's germline CDR1 is SGHNT and CDR2 YYREEE (reference sequence). For the CDR3, the DNA is TGTGCCAGCAGCTCGTTGACAGGATGGGGAAACATTCAGTACTTC. It yields the protein CASSSLTGWGNIQYF. The full variable domain, its missing parts supplied by reference TRBV5-4 and TRBJ2-4, is ETGVTQSPTHLIKTRGQQVTLRCSSQSGHNTVSWYQQALGQGPQFIFQYYREEENGRGNFPPRFSGLQFPNYSSELNVNALELDDSALYLCASSSLTGWGNIQYFGAGTRLSVL.

This sequence joins TRBV10-3 and TRBJ2-6; tentatively, D is TRBD1 (6 bases). Trimming pared 7 bases from V and 0 bases from J, leaving 7 bases between. The germline gives CDR1 ENHRY, CDR2 SYGVKD. This CDR3 region has 14 residues. The CDR3 bases are TGTGCCATCATGGGGGCCTCTGGGGCCAACGTCCTGACTTTC. Its translation is CAIMGASGANVLTF.

CDR3: CASSEMKRRMASGANVLTF. In DNA, the CDR3 is TGTGCCAGCAGTGAAATGAAAAGGCGGATGGCCTCTGGGGCCAACGTCCTGACTTTC. The chain has TRBV6-1 and TRBJ2-6; D remains ambiguous. V shed 2 bases and J shed 0 bases, with 17 bases lying between them. The CDR3 sequence is 19 residues long. Germline V lookup: CDR1 MNHNS, CDR2 SASEGT.

This chain links TRBV19 with TRBJ1-3; D is uncertain. Between the trimmed V and J ends, which lost 4 bases and 0 bases, there was a span of 10 bases. Germline V CDR1 and CDR2: LNHDA, SQIVND (reference sequence). The CDR3 is 15 amino acids. Here the CDR3 reads CASSRSELSGNTIYF. For the CDR3, the DNA is TGTGCCAGTAGTAGGAGCGAGCTCTCTGGAAACACCATATATTTT.

The chain carries TRBV7-9 and TRBJ2-1; 10 bases map to TRBD2. The V gene's germline CDR1 is SEHNR and CDR2 FQNEAQ (reference sequence). There are 17 residues in the CDR3. V dropped 3 bases and J dropped 4; count of bases not matched to a gene: 9. The chain's CDR3 is CASSFRPLAGPYNEQFF. The CDR3 nucleotides are TGTGCCAGCAGCTTCCGTCCACTAGCGGGACCTTACAATGAGCAGTTCTTC.

V gene TRBV2 combines with J gene TRBJ1-2; D uncertain. Germline V gene lookup returns CDR1 SNHLY and CDR2 FYNNEI. CDR3 length: 15 residues. V gave up 2 bases and J gave up 1 base, with 11 bases separating them. Here the CDR3 DNA reads TGTGCCAGCAGTGAAAGGTTCGGGGTTAACTATGGCTACACCTTC. Translating it yields CASSERFGVNYGYTF.

The CDR3 region is CASSRLGQGTGELFF. The CDR3 nucleotides are TGTGCCAGCTCACGTCTGGGACAGGGTACCGGGGAGCTGTTTTTT. The rearrangement joins TRBV18 to TRBJ2-2; TRBD1 matches 9 bases. Germline trimming cut 4 bases from V and 5 bases from J; bases unmatched to any gene: 5. The CDR3 loop spans 15 amino acids. From germline, CDR1 is KGHSH and CDR2 LQKENI.

The chain has TRBV14 and TRBJ2-7; 8 bases match TRBD2. Per the germline V gene, CDR1 is SGHDN and CDR2 is FVKESK. The length of the CDR3 is 15 residues. After removal of 4 bases from V and 0 bases from J, the junction contained 5 bases not matched to a gene. This chain's CDR3 is CASSRHSGDSYEQYF. DNA of the CDR3: TGTGCCAGCAGCCGACATAGCGGGGACTCCTACGAGCAGTACTTC.

This chain joins TRBV11-1 and TRBJ1-2, with 7 bases aligning to TRBD1. V shed 6 bases and J 2 bases; nucleotides not matched to a gene: 3. In germline, CDR1 is SGHAT, CDR2 FQDESV (reference sequence). The CDR3 has 13 amino acids. DNA of the CDR3: TGTGCCAGCAGAAAGACAGGGAACTATGGCTACACCTTC. Protein sequence: CASRKTGNYGYTF.

This chain joins TRBV5-8 and TRBJ2-2, with D unclear. Germline lookup yields CDR1 SGHTS and CDR2 YDEGEE. The CDR3 covers 14 residues. V lost 2 bases and J 0 bases, leaving 5 bases between the germline ends. In DNA form, the CDR3 reads TGTGCCAGCAGCTTCCAGGCGAACACCGGGGAGCTGTTTTTT. This translates into CASSFQANTGELFF.

This chain joins TRBV19 and TRBJ2-3, with TRBD2 matching over 8 bases. Germline-derived CDR1 and CDR2 are LNHDA and SQIVND (reference sequence). The CDR3 covers 16 residues. With 4 bases clipped from V and 8 bases from J, the junction kept 14 bases outside the gene matches. This CDR3 is CASSTPGGSHSGTQYF. In DNA, the CDR3 is TGTGCCAGTAGTACCCCGGGGGGGTCTCACAGCGGTACGCAGTATTTT. The full variable domain, rest sourced from reference TRBV19 and TRBJ2-3, is DGGITQSPKYLFRKEGQNVTLSCEQNLNHDAMYWYRQDPGQGLRLIYYSQIVNDFQKGDIAEGYSVSREKKESFPLTVTSAQKNPTAFYLCASSTPGGSHSGTQYFGPGTRLTVL.

The chain joins TRBV25-1 to TRBJ2-7; 9 bases line up with TRBD1. The CDR3 runs to 16 residues. CDR1 is MGHDK, CDR2 SYGVNS, per germline. V trimming: 3 bases; J trimming: 0 bases; junction bases outside the gene matches: 6. The CDR3 loop is CASSDFSGQGSYEQYF. CDR3 coding DNA: TGTGCCAGCAGTGATTTCTCGGGACAGGGCTCCTACGAGCAGTACTTC.

The chain has TRBV9 and TRBJ2-3, with 8 bases identical to TRBD1. The CDR3 has 17 residues. The V gene end was trimmed by 4 bases and the J gene end by 3 bases; junction bases not matched to a gene: 13. CDR1 and CDR2 from the germline V gene are SGDLS and YYNGEE. The CDR3 bases are TGTGCCAGCAGCCCCCGGGCAGGGGGCGATGGGACAGATACGCAGTATTTT. It is translated as CASSPRAGGDGTDTQYF.